This T cell receptor (beta chain) was observed in a study of CD4 T cells in relation to SARS-CoV-2 and coronaviruses. About the research overall: PBMCs were cultured with antigen for nine to eleven days before TCR beta sequencing.

V was cut by 1 base and J by 2 bases, with 4 bases left in between. Germline V lookup: CDR1 LGHNA, CDR2 YSLEER. The CDR3 extends over 13 amino acids. Remarks on this clone: What it binds is not known.

Notes on the study in general: SARS-CoV-2-driven expansion was significantly weaker in crossreactive than monoreactive clones.

The method was immunoSEQ multiplex PCR; TCRdb's version includes in-frame clones alone and lacks a portion of them. Found here are around 23,000 clones, roughly 82% of them singletons; the top ten hold about 14%. CD4+ T cells from unexposed donors were obtained before the COVID-19 pandemic (2011-2018). After more than eight days of culture, CD4+ T cells were isolated. Unexposed-donor CD4+ T cells were probed with SARS-CoV-2 S/N and four cold-coronavirus spikes, cells permitting. Cultures held a few million PBMCs per well with approximately 10 IU/ml IL-2. The sample consisted of CD4+ T cells from PBMCs, cultured in vitro. This clonotype originated in a human donor in good health. The chain recombines TRBV4-3 with TRBJ2-3; no firm D call. The CDR3 sequence is CASSQAFTDTQYF. CDR3 sequence (DNA): TGCGCCAGCAGCCAAGCTTTCACAGATACGCAGTATTTT.